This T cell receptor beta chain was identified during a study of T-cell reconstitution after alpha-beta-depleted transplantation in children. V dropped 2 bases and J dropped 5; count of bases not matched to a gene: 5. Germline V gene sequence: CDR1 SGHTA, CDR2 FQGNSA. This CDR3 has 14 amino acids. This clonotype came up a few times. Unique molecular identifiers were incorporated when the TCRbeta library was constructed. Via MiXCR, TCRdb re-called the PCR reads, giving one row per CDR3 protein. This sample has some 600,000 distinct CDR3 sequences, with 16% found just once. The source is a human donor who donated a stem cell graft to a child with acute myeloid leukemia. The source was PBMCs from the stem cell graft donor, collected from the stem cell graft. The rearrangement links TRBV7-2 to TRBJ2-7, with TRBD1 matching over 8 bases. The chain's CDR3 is CASSLWTGRHEQYF. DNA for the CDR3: TGTGCCAGCAGCTTATGGACAGGGCGACACGAGCAGTACTTC. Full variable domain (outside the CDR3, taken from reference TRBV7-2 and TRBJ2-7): GAGVSQSPSNKVTEKGKDVELRCDPISGHTALYWYRQSLGQGLEFLIYFQGNSAPDKSGLPSDRFSAERTGGSVSTLTIQRTQQEDSAVYLCASSLWTGRHEQYFGPGTRLTVT.